This TCR beta chain derives from a study of OX40 agonist ivuxolimab in advanced cancers. This clone was detected once. Using immunoSEQ multiplex PCR, the repertoire was profiled, and TCRdb retains in-frame clones only, with some absent. The sample includes about 66,000 clones, roughly 89% of them seen just once. The V gene end was trimmed by 0 bases and the J gene end by 8 bases; junction bases not matched to a gene: 6. CDR1 is SGDLS, CDR2 YYNGEE, per germline. The length of the CDR3 is 15 residues. Here the sequenced sample was CD4+ or CD8+ T cells sorted from blood, taken in a trial of the OX40 agonist ivuxolimab. The chain has TRBV9 and TRBJ2-1, with 9 bases lining up with TRBD2. This TCR came from an adult with an advanced solid tumor such as melanoma, head and neck, liver or kidney cancer. CDR3 region: CASSVEGSGSYEQFF. The CDR3 DNA follows: TGTGCCAGCAGCGTAGAAGGTAGCGGGAGCTATGAGCAGTTCTTC.